What follows is one T cell receptor (beta chain) and its context. Its target is not known. At one end the junction does not follow the germline gene, possibly because of a read error. The CDR3 extends over 13 amino acids. CDR1 is GTSNPN, CDR2 SVGIG, per germline (reference sequence). The data belong to a study of Graves' ophthalmopathy and Graves' hyperthyroidism. Study observations and caveats: In blood appeared most of the expanded thyroid clonotypes whose frequency exceeded 0.001. Predictions made by the model for ophthalmopathy progression reached 55% to 71% sensitivity and almost 75% specificity.

Patients were diagnosed from clinical symptoms, serum thyroxine, TRAb, thyroid ultrasound and orbital computed tomography. Fresh peripheral blood, approximately 10 ml, was the PBMC source. RNA transcripts were the source from which TCR beta CDR3 regions were amplified. An initial RT-PCR round employing HTBI primers preceded a second-round multiplex PCR. TCRdb used MiXCR to reprocess the multiplex PCR reads, holding one entry per CDR3 protein. The sample contains more than 550,000 distinct CDR3 sequences, about two fifths of which appear only once. The chain employs TRBV30 and TRBJ1-1; D is perhaps TRBD1 (6 bases). This TCR came from an adult man with Graves' ophthalmopathy. What was sequenced was peripheral blood. The CDR3 is CAWSNQGNAEAFF. DNA of the CDR3: TGTGCCTGGAGTAATCAGGGGAACGCTGAAGCTTTCTTT.